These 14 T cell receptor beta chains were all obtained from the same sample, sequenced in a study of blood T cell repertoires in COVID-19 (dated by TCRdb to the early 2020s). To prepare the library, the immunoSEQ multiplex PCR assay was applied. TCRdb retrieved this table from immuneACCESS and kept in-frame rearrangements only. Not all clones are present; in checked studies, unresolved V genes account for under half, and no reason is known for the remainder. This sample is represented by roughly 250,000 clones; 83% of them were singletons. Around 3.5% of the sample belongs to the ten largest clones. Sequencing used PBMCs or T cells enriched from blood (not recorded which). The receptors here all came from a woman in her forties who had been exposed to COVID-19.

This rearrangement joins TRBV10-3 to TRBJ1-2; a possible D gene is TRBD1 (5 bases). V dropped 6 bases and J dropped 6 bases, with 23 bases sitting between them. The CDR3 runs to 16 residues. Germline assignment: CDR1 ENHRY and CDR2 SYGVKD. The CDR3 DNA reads TGTGCCATCAGGACCGAACCCCTCACGGGGGGAGATGGCTACACCTTC. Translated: CAIRTEPLTGGDGYTF.

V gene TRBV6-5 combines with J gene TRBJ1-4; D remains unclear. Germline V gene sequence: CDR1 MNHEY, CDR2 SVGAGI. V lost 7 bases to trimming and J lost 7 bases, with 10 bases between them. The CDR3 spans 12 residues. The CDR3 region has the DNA TGTGCCAGCACCGCGACTGTTGAAAAACTGTTTTTT. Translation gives CASTATVEKLFF.

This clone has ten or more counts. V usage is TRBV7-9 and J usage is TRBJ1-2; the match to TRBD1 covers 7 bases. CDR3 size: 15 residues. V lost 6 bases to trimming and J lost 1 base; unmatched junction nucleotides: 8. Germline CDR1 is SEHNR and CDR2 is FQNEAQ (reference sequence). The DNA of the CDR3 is TGTGCCAGCAGACCAACAGGGGCATTTAACTATGGCTACACCTTC. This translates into CASRPTGAFNYGYTF. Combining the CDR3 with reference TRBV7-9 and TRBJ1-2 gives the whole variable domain DTGVSQNPRHKITKRGQNVTFRCDPISEHNRLYWYRQTLGQGPEFLTYFQNEAQLEKSRLLSDRFSAERPKGSFSTLEIQRTEQGDSAMYLCASRPTGAFNYGYTFGSGTRLTVV.

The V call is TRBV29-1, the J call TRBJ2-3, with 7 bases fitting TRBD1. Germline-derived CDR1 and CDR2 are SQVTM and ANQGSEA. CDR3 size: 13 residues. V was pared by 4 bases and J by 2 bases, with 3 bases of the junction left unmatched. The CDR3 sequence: CSVGTGLTDTQYF. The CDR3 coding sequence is TGCAGCGTTGGGACAGGACTCACAGATACGCAGTATTTT.

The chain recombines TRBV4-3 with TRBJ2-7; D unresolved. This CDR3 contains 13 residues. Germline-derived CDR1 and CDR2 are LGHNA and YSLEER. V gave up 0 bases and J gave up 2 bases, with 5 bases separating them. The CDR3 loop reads CASSQDRAYEQYF. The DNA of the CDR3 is TGCGCCAGCAGCCAAGACCGGGCCTACGAGCAGTACTTC.

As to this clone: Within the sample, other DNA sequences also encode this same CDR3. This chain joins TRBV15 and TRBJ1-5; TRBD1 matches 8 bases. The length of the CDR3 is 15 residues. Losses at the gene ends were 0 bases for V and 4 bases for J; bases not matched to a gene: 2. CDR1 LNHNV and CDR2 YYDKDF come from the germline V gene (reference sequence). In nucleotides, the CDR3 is TGTGCCACCAGCAGAGACGGACAGGGAAATCAGCCCCAGCATTTT. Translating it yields CATSRDGQGNQPQHF.

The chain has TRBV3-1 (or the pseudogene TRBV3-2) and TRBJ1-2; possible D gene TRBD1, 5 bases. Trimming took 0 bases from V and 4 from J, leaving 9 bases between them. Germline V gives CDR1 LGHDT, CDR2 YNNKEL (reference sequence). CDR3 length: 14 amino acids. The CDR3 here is CASSQETASYGYTF. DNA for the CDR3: TGTGCCAGCAGCCAAGAGACAGCAAGCTATGGCTACACCTTC.

Written as DNA, the CDR3 is TGTGCCAGCTCACCGAGCGAAGGCGTTAACTATGGCTACACCTTC. Amino acid sequence: CASSPSEGVNYGYTF. V and J are TRBV18 and TRBJ1-2, with D uncertain. There are 15 residues in the CDR3. Germline V lookup: CDR1 KGHSH, CDR2 LQKENI. Between the trimmed V and J ends, which lost 3 bases and 1 base, there was a span of 12 bases.

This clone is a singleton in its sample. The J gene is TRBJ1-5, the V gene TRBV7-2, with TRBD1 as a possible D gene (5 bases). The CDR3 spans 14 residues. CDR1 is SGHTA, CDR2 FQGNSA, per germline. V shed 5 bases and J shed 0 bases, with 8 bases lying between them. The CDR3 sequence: CASSNTGSNQPQHF. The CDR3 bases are TGTGCCAGCAGCAATACAGGTAGCAATCAGCCCCAGCATTTT.

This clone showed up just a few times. CDR3 amino acids: CASSKTAMNTEAFF. The DNA of the CDR3 is TGTGCCAGCAGTAAGACAGCCATGAACACTGAAGCTTTCTTT. This chain uses TRBV6-5 with TRBJ1-1; weak D call: TRBD1 (5 bases). Germline lookup yields CDR1 MNHEY and CDR2 SVGAGI. Trimming cost V 5 bases and J 0 bases, with 10 bases left between them. CDR3 size: 14 residues.

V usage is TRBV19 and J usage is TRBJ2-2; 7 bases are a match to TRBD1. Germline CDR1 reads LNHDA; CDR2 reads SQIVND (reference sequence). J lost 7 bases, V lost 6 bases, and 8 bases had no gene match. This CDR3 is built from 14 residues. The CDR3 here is CASRQGKDIGELFF. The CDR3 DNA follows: TGTGCCAGTAGACAGGGGAAAGACATCGGGGAGCTGTTTTTT.

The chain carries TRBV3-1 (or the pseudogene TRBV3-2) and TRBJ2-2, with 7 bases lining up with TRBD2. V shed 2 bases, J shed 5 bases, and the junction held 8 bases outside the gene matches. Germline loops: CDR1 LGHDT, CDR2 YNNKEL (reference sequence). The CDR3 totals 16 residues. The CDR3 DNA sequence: TGTGCCAGCAGCCAATATGCGGGAGTACGGACCGGGGAGCTGTTTTTT. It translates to CASSQYAGVRTGELFF.

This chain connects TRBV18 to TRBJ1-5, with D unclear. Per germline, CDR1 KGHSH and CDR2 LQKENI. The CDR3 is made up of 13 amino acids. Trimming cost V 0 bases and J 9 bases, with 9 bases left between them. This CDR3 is CASSPPWRGPQHF. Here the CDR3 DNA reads TGTGCCAGCTCACCACCGTGGCGCGGGCCCCAGCATTTT.

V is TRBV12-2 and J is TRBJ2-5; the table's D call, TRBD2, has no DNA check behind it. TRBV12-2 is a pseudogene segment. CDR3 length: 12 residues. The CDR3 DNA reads TGTGCAAGTCGCTTAGGCGGAGAGACCCAGTACTTC. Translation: CASRLGGETQYF.